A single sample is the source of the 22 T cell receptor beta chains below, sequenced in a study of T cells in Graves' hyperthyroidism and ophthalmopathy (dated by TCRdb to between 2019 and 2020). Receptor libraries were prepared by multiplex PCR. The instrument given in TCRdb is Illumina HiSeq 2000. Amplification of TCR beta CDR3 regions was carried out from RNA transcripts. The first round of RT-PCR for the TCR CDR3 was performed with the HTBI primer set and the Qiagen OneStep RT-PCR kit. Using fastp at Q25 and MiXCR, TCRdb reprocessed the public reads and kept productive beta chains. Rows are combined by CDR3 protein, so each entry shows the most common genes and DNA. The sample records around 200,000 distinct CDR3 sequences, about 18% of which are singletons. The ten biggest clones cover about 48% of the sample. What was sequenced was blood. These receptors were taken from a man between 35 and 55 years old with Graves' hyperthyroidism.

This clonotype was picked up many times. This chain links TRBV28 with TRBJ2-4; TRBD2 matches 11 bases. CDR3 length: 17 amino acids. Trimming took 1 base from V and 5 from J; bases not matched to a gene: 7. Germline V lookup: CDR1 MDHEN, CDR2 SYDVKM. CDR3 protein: CASSLSIAGGPENIQYF. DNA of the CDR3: TGTGCCAGCAGTTTATCAATAGCGGGGGGGCCCGAAAACATTCAGTACTTC. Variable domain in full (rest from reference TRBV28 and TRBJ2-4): DVKVTQSSRYLVKRTGEKVFLECVQDMDHENMFWYRQDPGLGLRLIYFSYDVKMKEKGDIPEGYSVSREKKERFSLILESASTNQTSMYLCASSLSIAGGPENIQYFGAGTRLSVL.

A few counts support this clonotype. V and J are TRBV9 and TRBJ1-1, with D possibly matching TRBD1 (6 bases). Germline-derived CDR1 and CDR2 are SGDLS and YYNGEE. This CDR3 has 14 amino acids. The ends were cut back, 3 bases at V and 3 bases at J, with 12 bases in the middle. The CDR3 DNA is TGTGCCAGCAGCGCGACAGGAGACTACACTGAAGCTTTCTTT. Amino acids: CASSATGDYTEAFF. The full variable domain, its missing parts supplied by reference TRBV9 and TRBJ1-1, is DSGVTQTPKHLITATGQRVTLRCSPRSGDLSVYWYQQSLDQGLQFLIQYYNGEERAKGNILERFSAQQFPDLHSELNLSSLELGDSALYFCASSATGDYTEAFFGQGTRLTVV.

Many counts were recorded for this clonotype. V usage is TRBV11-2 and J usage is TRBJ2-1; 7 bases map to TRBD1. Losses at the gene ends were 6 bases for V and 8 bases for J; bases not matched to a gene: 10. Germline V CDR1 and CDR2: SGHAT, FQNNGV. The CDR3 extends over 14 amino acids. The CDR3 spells CASRTTGVRYEQFF. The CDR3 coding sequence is TGTGCCAGCAGGACCACAGGGGTGCGGTATGAGCAGTTCTTC.

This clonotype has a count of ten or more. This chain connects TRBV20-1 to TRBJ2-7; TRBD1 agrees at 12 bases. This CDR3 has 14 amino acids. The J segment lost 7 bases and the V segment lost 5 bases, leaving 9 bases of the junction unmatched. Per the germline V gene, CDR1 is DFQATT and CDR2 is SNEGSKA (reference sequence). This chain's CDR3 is CSAVGDRGHFEQYF. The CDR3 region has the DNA TGCAGTGCTGTCGGGGACAGGGGGCACTTTGAGCAGTACTTC.

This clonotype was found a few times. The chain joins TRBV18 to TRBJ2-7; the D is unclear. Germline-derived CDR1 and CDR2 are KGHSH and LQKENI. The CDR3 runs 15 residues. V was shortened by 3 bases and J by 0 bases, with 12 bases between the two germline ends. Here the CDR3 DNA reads TGTGCCAGCTCACCCTGGCAGGAGCACTCCTACGAGCAGTACTTC. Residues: CASSPWQEHSYEQYF.

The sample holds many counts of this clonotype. The CDR3 here is CASSEQGDASYEQYF. In DNA, the CDR3 is TGTGCCAGCAGTGAACAGGGAGACGCATCCTACGAGCAGTACTTC. The chain couples TRBV2 to TRBJ2-7; TRBD1 or TRBD2 may be the D gene (5 bases each). The CDR3 has 15 residues. V lost 2 bases, J lost 1 base, and 12 bases lay in between. Germline values: CDR1 SNHLY, CDR2 FYNNEI.

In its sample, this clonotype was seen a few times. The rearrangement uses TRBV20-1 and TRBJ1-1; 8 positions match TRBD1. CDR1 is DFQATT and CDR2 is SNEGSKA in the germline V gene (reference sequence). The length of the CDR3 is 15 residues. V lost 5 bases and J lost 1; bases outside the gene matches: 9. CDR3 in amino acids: CSAGIPGQGNTEAFF. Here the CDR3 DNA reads TGCAGTGCTGGCATACCAGGACAGGGGAACACTGAAGCTTTCTTT.

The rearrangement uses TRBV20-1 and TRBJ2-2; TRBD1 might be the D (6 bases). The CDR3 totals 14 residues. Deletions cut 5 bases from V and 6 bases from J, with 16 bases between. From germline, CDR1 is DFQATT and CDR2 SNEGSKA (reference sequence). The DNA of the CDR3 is TGCAGTGCTGGTGGCAGGGGATCTTCCGGGGAGCTGTTTTTT. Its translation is CSAGGRGSSGELFF.

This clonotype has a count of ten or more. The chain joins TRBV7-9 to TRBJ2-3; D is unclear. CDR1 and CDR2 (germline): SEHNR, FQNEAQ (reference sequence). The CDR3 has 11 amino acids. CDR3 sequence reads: CACTSGDTQYF. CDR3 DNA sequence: TGTGCGTGTACTTCGGGAGATACGCAGTATTTT.

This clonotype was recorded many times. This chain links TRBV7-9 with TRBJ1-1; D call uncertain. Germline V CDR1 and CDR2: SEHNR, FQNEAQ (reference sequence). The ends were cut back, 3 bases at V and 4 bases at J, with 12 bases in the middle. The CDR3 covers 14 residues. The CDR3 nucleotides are TGTGCCAGCAGCTTGGGAGGGTCAGGCACTGAAGCTTTCTTT. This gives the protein CASSLGGSGTEAFF.

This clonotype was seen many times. The DNA of the CDR3 is TGCAGTGCTAGGATGGGTGGGGGAGAGACCCAGTACTTC. Residues: CSARMGGGETQYF. The gene calls are TRBV20-1 and TRBJ2-5; D could derive from TRBD1 or TRBD2 (5 bases each). Between the trimmed V and J ends, which lost 3 bases and 4 bases, there was a span of 12 bases. This CDR3 comprises 13 residues. CDR1 DFQATT and CDR2 SNEGSKA come from the germline V gene (reference sequence).

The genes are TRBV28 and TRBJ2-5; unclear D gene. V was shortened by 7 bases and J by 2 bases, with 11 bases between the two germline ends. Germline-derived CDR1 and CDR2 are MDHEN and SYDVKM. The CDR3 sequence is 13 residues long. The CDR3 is CASTSLVQETQYF. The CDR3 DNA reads TGTGCCAGCACCTCCTTGGTGCAAGAGACCCAGTACTTC.

The DNA of the CDR3 is TGCAGTGCTAACCCAGGGGGAAGGTACAATGAGCAGTTCTTC. Protein sequence: CSANPGGRYNEQFF. The gene calls are TRBV20-1 and TRBJ2-1, with 7 nucleotides matching TRBD1. With V trimmed by 4 bases and J by 4 bases, 7 bases remained unmatched. Germline V lookup: CDR1 DFQATT, CDR2 SNEGSKA (reference sequence). The CDR3 has 14 amino acids.

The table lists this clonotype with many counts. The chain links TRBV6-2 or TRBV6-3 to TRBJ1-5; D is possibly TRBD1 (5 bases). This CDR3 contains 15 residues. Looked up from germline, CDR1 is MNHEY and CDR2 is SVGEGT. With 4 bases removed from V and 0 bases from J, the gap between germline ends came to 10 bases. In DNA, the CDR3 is TGTGCCAGCAGTTCTCCAGGGTTTAGCAATCAGCCCCAGCATTTT. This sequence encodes CASSSPGFSNQPQHF.

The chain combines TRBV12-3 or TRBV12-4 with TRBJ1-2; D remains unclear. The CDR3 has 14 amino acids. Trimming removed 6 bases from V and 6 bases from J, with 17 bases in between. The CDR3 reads CASRPDGNSDGYTF. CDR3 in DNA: TGTGCCAGCAGACCCGACGGGAATTCGGATGGCTACACCTTC.

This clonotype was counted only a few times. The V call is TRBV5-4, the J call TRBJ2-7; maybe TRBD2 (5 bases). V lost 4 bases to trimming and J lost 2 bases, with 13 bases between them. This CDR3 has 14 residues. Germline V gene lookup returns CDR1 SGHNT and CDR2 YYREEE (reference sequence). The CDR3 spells CASSPPRRAYEQYF. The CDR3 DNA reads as TGTGCCAGCAGCCCCCCCCGGCGGGCCTACGAGCAGTACTTC. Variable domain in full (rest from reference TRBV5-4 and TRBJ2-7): ETGVTQSPTHLIKTRGQQVTLRCSSQSGHNTVSWYQQALGQGPQFIFQYYREEENGRGNFPPRFSGLQFPNYSSELNVNALELDDSALYLCASSPPRRAYEQYFGPGTRLTVT.

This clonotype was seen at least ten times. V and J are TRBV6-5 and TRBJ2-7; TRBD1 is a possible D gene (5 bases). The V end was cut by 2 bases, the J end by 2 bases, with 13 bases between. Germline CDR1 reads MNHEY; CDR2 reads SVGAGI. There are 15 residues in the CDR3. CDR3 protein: CASSYRAGSPYEQYF. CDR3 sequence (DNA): TGTGCCAGCAGTTACAGGGCAGGGTCCCCCTACGAGCAGTACTTC.

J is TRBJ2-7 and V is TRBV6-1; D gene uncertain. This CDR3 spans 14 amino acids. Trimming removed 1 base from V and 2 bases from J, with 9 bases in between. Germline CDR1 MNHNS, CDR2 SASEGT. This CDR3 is CASSEVAETYEQYF. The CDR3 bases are TGTGCCAGCAGTGAAGTGGCGGAGACCTACGAGCAGTACTTC.

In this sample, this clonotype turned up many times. CDR3 sequence: CASSNILNTEAFF. Here the CDR3 DNA reads TGTGCCAGCAGTAACATTCTGAACACTGAAGCTTTCTTT. The chain has TRBV12-3 or TRBV12-4 and TRBJ1-1; D is unclear. This CDR3 has 13 amino acids. V was cut by 5 bases and J by 0 bases, with 7 bases left in between.

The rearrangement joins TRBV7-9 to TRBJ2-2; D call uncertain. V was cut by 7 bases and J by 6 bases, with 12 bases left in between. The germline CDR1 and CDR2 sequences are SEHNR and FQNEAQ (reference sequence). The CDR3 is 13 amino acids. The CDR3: CASILMGSGELFF. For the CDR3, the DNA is TGTGCCAGCATCTTGATGGGTTCCGGGGAGCTGTTTTTT. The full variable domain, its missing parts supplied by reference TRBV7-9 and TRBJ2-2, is DTGVSQNPRHKITKRGQNVTFRCDPISEHNRLYWYRQTLGQGPEFLTYFQNEAQLEKSRLLSDRFSAERPKGSFSTLEIQRTEQGDSAMYLCASILMGSGELFFGEGSRLTVL.

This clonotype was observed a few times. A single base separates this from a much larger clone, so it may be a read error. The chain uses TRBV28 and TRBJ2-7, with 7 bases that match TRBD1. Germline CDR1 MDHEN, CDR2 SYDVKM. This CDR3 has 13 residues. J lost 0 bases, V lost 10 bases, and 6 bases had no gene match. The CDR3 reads CATGRDSSYEQYF. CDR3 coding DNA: TGTGCCACGGGTCGGGACAGCTCCTACGAGCAGTACTTC.

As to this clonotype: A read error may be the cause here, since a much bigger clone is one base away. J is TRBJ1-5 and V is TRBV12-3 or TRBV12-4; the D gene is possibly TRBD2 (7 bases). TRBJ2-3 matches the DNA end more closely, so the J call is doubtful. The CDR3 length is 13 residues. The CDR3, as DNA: TGTGCCAGCACTTACATCTCCGGGGGGCCCCAGTATTTT. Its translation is CASTYISGGPQYF.